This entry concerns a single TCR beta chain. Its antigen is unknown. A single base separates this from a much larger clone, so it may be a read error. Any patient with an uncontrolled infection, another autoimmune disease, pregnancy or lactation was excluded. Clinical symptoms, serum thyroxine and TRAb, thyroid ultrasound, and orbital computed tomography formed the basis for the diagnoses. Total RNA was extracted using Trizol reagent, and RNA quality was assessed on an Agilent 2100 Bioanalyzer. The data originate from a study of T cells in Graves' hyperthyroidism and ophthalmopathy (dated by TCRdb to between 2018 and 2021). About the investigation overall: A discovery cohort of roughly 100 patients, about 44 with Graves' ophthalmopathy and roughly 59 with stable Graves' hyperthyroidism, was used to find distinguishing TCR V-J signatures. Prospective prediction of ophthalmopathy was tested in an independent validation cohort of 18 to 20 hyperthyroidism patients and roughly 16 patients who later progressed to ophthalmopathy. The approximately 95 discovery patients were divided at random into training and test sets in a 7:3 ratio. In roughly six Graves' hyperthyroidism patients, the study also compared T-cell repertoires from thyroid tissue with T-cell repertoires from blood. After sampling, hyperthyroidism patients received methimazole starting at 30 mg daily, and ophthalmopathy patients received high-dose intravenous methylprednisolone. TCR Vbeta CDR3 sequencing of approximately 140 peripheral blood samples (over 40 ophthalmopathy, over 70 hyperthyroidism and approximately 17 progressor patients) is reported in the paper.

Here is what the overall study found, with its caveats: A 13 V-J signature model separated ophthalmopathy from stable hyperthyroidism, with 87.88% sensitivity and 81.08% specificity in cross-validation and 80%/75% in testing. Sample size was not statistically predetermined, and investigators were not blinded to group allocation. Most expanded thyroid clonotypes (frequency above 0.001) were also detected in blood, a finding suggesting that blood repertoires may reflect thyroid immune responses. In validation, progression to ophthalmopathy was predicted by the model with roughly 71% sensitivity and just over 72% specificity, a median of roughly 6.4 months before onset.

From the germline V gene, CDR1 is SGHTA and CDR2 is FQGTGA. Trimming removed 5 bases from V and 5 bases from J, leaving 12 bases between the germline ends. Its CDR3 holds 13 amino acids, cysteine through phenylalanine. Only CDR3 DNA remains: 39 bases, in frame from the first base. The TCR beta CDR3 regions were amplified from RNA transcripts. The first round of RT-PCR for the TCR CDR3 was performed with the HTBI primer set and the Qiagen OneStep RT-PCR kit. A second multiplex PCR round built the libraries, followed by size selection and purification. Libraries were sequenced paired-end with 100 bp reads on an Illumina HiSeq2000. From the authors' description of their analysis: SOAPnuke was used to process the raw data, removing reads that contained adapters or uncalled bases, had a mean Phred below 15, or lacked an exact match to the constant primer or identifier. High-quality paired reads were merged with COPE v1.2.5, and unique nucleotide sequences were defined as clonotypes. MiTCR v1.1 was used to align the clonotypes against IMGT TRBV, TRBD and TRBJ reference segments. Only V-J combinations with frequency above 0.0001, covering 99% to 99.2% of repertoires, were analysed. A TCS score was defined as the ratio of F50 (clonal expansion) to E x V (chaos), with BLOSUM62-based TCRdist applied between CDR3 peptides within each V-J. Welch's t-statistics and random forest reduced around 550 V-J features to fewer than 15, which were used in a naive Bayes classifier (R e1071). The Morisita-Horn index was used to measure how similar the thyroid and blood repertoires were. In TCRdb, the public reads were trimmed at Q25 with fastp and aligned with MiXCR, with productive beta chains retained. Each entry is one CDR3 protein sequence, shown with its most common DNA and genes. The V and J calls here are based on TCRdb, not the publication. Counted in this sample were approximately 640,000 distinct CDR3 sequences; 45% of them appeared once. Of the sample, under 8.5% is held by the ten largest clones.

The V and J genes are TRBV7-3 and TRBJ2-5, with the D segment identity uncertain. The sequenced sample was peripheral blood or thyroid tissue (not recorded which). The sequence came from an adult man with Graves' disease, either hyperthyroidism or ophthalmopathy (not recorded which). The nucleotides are TGTGCCAGCAGCACGGCCAGGTTGGAGACCCAGTACTTC. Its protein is CASSTARLETQYF.